These 29 T cell receptor beta chains originate from one sample sequenced in a study of a mutant IDH1 vaccine in newly diagnosed glioma. Method: immunoSEQ multiplex PCR; TCRdb's copy keeps in-frame clones and lacks some. Among about 54,000 clones listed, about 80% were seen once. Stated time point: week 5, during vaccination. Doses comprised 300 ug of mutant IDH1 20-mer peptide each, plus topical imiquimod. These receptors have no known antigen. The input for sequencing was PBMCs, taken from a glioma patient whose treatment included an IDH1 peptide vaccine. These receptors were collected from a man in his thirties or forties with glioma.

The chain has TRBV5-3 and TRBJ2-7; TRBD1 matches 7 bases. TRBV5-3 is given ORF status, its function remaining uncertain. The CDR3 extends over 15 amino acids. After removal of 3 bases from V and 2 bases from J, the junction contained 8 bases not matched to a gene. The CDR3: CARSSDREKTYEQYF. Written as DNA, the CDR3 is TGTGCCAGAAGCTCCGACAGGGAGAAAACCTACGAGCAGTACTTC.

The J gene is TRBJ2-1, the V gene TRBV7-6; 13 positions agree with TRBD2. This CDR3 has 15 residues. Unmatched junction bases numbered 6, after V lost 6 bases and J lost 7 bases. CDR1 is SGHVS, CDR2 FNYEAQ, per germline. CDR3: CASRSTSGGANEQFF. For the CDR3, the DNA is TGTGCCAGCAGGTCTACTAGCGGGGGGGCTAATGAGCAGTTCTTC.

This clone was counted a few times. This chain links TRBV5-1 with TRBJ1-1; D uncertain. Between the trimmed V and J ends, which lost 0 bases and 4 bases, there was a span of 13 bases. This CDR3 region has 15 residues. CDR1 and CDR2 (germline): SGHRS, YFSETQ. CDR3 nucleotides: TGCGCCAGCAGCTTGGCCCCGCCTGTGAGCACTGAAGCTTTCTTT. Protein: CASSLAPPVSTEAFF.

This clone was counted a few times. V is TRBV5-1 and J is TRBJ1-6, with TRBD1 identical over 10 bases. The CDR3 is 15 residues long. In germline, CDR1 is SGHRS, CDR2 YFSETQ. V was clipped by 0 bases and J by 9 bases; unmatched bases: 3. This chain's CDR3 is CASSLDGQGVSPLHF. For the CDR3, the DNA is TGCGCCAGCAGCTTGGACGGACAGGGGGTTTCACCCCTCCACTTT.

This chain joins TRBV4-2 and TRBJ2-7; D is perhaps TRBD2 (6 bases). The germline V and J ends were trimmed by 3 bases and 6 bases, with 18 bases remaining between them. Germline CDR1 is LGHNA and CDR2 is YNFKEQ. The CDR3 covers 15 residues. The CDR3 DNA reads as TGTGCCAGCAGCCACGGCCAGGTGGGGACTTCCGAGCAGTACTTC. Residues: CASSHGQVGTSEQYF.

The chain carries TRBV5-6 and TRBJ2-7, with 9 bases identical to TRBD1. The germline CDR1 and CDR2 sequences are SGHDT and YYEEEE. CDR3 length equals 12 residues. J gave up 13 bases and V 2 bases, and 7 bases lay outside the gene matches. CDR3: CASSLIRDRVYF. The CDR3 DNA is TGTGCCAGCAGCTTAATCCGGGACAGGGTTTACTTC.

The V call is TRBV7-9, the J call TRBJ1-1; D remains unclear. This CDR3 spans 13 amino acids. The germline gives CDR1 SEHNR, CDR2 FQNEAQ (reference sequence). Trimming stripped 1 base from V and 1 base from J, with 4 bases between. The CDR3 DNA sequence: TGTGCCAGCAGCTTAGTACAGAACACTGAAGCTTTCTTT. This codes for CASSLVQNTEAFF.

This sequence joins TRBV7-2 and TRBJ2-7; either TRBD1 or TRBD2 may fit D (5 bases each). With 2 bases removed from V and 4 bases from J, the gap between germline ends came to 15 bases. Looked up from germline, CDR1 is SGHTA and CDR2 is FQGNSA. This CDR3 is 15 amino acids long. This CDR3 reads CASSLSPSGGYEQYF. CDR3 nucleotide sequence: TGTGCCAGCAGCTTATCGCCGTCTGGGGGTTACGAGCAGTACTTC.

The chain joins TRBV7-6 to TRBJ1-1, with D possibly being TRBD1 (5 bases). Germline V lookup: CDR1 SGHVS, CDR2 FNYEAQ. V was cut by 5 bases and J by 1 base, with 20 bases left in between. The CDR3 contains 17 residues. The CDR3 DNA follows: TGTGCCAGCAGCGTAACCTCAGGGATGCACGGGAACACTGAAGCTTTCTTT. This sequence encodes CASSVTSGMHGNTEAFF.

Notes on this clone: The limits of the CDR3 on the DNA are not certain, so only TCRdb's listed CDR3 is given. This chain joins TRBV2 and TRBJ1-5; no DNA check was done on the table's D call, TRBD1. With termini counted, the CDR3 has 14 amino acids. The germline gives CDR1 SNHLY, CDR2 FYNNEI. This CDR3 reads CASSGDREISPSIF.

V and J are TRBV5-1 and TRBJ2-5; 10 positions match TRBD2. There are 19 residues in the CDR3. Germline V CDR1 and CDR2: SGHRS, YFSETQ. J was trimmed by 0 bases and V by 3 bases; bases with no gene match: 14. The CDR3 loop reads CASSSRGVAGGRYQETQYF. The CDR3 region has the DNA TGCGCCAGCAGCTCCCGCGGGGTAGCGGGGGGAAGGTACCAAGAGACCCAGTACTTC.

The chain is built from TRBV5-1 and TRBJ2-7, with 10 bases fitting TRBD2. Germline CDR1 SGHRS, CDR2 YFSETQ. V lost 4 bases and J lost 0; bases outside the gene matches: 4. This CDR3 has 15 residues. This CDR3 is CASSLSGGYSYEQYF. In DNA form, the CDR3 reads TGCGCCAGCAGCCTTAGCGGGGGGTACTCCTACGAGCAGTACTTC.

On this clone: This sample also contains other DNA sequences that code for the same CDR3. V usage is TRBV18 and J usage is TRBJ2-7; 10 bases line up with TRBD1. This CDR3 has 15 residues. V shed 3 bases, J shed 0 bases, and the junction held 2 bases outside the gene matches. The germline gives CDR1 KGHSH, CDR2 LQKENI. As DNA, the CDR3 is TGTGCCAGCTCACCTAGGGACAGGGGCTCCTACGAGCAGTACTTC. Protein sequence: CASSPRDRGSYEQYF. Full variable domain (outside the CDR3, taken from reference TRBV18 and TRBJ2-7): NAGVMQNPRHLVRRRGQEARLRCSPMKGHSHVYWYRQLPEEGLKFMVYLQKENIIDESGMPKERFSAEFPKEGPSILRIQQVVRGDSAAYFCASSPRDRGSYEQYFGPGTRLTVT.

The chain recombines TRBV27 with TRBJ2-5; TRBD2 might be the D (6 bases). The DNA end is a closer match to TRBJ2-7, so the J assignment may be wrong. The CDR3 length is 12 residues. CDR1 is MNHEY, CDR2 SMNVEV, per germline (reference sequence). The CDR3: CASSRRGFEQYF. The CDR3 bases are TGTGCCAGCAGTCGTCGGGGGTTCGAGCAGTACTTC.

Regarding this clone: This sample also contains other DNA sequences that code for the same CDR3. This chain joins TRBV5-1 and TRBJ2-1, with a weak D call TRBD1 (6 bases). Germline loops: CDR1 SGHRS, CDR2 YFSETQ. Between the trimmed V and J ends, which lost 0 bases and 2 bases, there was a span of 6 bases. The CDR3 length is 14 residues. CDR3 in amino acids: CASSLGGPYNEQFF. The CDR3, as DNA: TGCGCCAGCAGCTTGGGGGGGCCCTACAATGAGCAGTTCTTC.

The chain joins TRBV4-1 to TRBJ2-3; D possibly corresponds to TRBD1 (6 bases). CDR1 is MGHRA and CDR2 is YSYEKL in the germline V gene. The CDR3 is 16 amino acids. Trimming removed 4 bases from V and 1 base from J, with 15 bases in between. The CDR3 region has the DNA TGCGCCAGCAGCCCAGACAGGAGCGGAGGCACAGATACGCAGTATTTT. Residues: CASSPDRSGGTDTQYF.

V is TRBV5-6 and J is TRBJ1-2; D possibly corresponds to TRBD1 (5 bases). The CDR3 runs to 13 residues. Deletions cut 1 base from V and 2 bases from J, with 6 bases between. Germline CDR1 is SGHDT and CDR2 is YYEEEE. CDR3 in DNA: TGTGCCAGCAGCTTGAACAGGAACTATGGCTACACCTTC. It is translated as CASSLNRNYGYTF.

The chain is built from TRBV9 and TRBJ1-2, with D tentatively TRBD1 (6 bases). V was clipped by 3 bases and J by 3 bases, with 15 bases between them. This CDR3 contains 15 residues. CDR1 is SGDLS, CDR2 YYNGEE, per germline. This chain's CDR3 is CASSAQGRVHYGYTF. The CDR3 DNA is TGTGCCAGCAGCGCTCAGGGGCGAGTACACTATGGCTACACCTTC.

The CDR3 DNA is TGTGCCAGCAGTTACCGGACTACCACAGATACGCAGTATTTT. Encoded protein: CASSYRTTTDTQYF. The chain uses TRBV6-5 and TRBJ2-3; TRBD2 might be the D (6 bases). The germline CDR1 and CDR2 sequences are MNHEY and SVGAGI. Between the trimmed V and J ends, which lost 2 bases and 2 bases, there was a span of 8 bases. The CDR3 extends over 14 amino acids.

The rearrangement joins TRBV6-1 to TRBJ1-2; D possibly corresponds to TRBD1 (5 bases). The CDR3 covers 13 residues. Trimming removed 3 bases at V and 4 bases at J, with 9 bases between. Germline loops: CDR1 MNHNS, CDR2 SASEGT. The CDR3 DNA reads as TGTGCCAGCAGTGATCCGGGGGGCTATGGCTACACCTTC. It specifies CASSDPGGYGYTF.

This chain uses TRBV7-9 with TRBJ1-2; D unclear. The V and J ends lost 3 bases and 8 bases respectively, with 10 bases between them. The CDR3 spans 12 residues. CDR1 and CDR2 from the germline V gene are SEHNR and FQNEAQ (reference sequence). The CDR3 bases are TGTGCCAGCAGCTTTACATCGAGCGGCTACACCTTC. As protein: CASSFTSSGYTF.

The chain is built from TRBV7-9 and TRBJ1-4, with D unresolved. Between the trimmed V and J ends, which lost 5 bases and 11 bases, there was a span of 12 bases. The CDR3 sequence is 12 residues long. Germline CDR1 is SEHNR and CDR2 is FQNEAQ (reference sequence). CDR3 amino acids: CASSPPENKLFF. CDR3 nucleotides: TGTGCCAGCAGCCCCCCTGAGAACAAACTGTTTTTT.

This chain uses TRBV5-1 with TRBJ1-2, with 8 positions matching TRBD1. CDR3 length: 14 amino acids. CDR1 is SGHRS, CDR2 YFSETQ, per germline. With V trimmed by 3 bases and J by 4 bases, 5 bases remained unmatched. CDR3 region: CASSSQGAAYGYTF. The CDR3 coding sequence is TGCGCCAGCAGCTCCCAGGGGGCAGCCTATGGCTACACCTTC.

This rearrangement joins TRBV11-2 to TRBJ1-2; D is ambiguous. CDR1 is SGHAT, CDR2 FQNNGV, per germline. Trimming stripped 5 bases from V and 8 bases from J, with 21 bases between. The CDR3 has 15 residues. CDR3 coding DNA: TGTGCCAGCAGCCAATCCTCAGCATCGGGGAGCGGCTACACCTTC. This translates into CASSQSSASGSGYTF.

The chain employs TRBV19 and TRBJ1-5, with 8 bases aligning to TRBD1. Germline V gene sequence: CDR1 LNHDA, CDR2 SQIVND (reference sequence). Trimming removed 3 bases from V and 1 base from J; junction bases left unmatched: 8. The CDR3 length is 17 residues. The CDR3 sequence is CASSIGQGAWSNQPQHF. The DNA of the CDR3 is TGTGCCAGTAGTATTGGGCAGGGGGCCTGGAGCAATCAGCCCCAGCATTTT.

The chain links TRBV5-1 to TRBJ2-1, with TRBD1 as a possible D gene (6 bases). In germline, CDR1 is SGHRS, CDR2 YFSETQ. The V end was cut by 4 bases, the J end by 7 bases, with 24 bases between. The CDR3 loop spans 17 amino acids. CDR3: CASSRQTGQFRSNEQFF. The CDR3 nucleotides read TGCGCCAGCAGCCGACAGACCGGACAGTTCCGATCGAATGAGCAGTTCTTC. Looking up the rest from reference TRBV5-1 and TRBJ2-1 gives the full variable domain: KAGVTQTPRYLIKTRGQQVTLSCSPISGHRSVSWYQQTPGQGLQFLFEYFSETQRNKGNFPGRFSGRQFSNSRSEMNVSTLELGDSALYLCASSRQTGQFRSNEQFFGPGTRLTVL.

This sequence joins TRBV5-6 and TRBJ2-1; D is unclear. The CDR3 length is 14 residues. Germline values: CDR1 SGHDT, CDR2 YYEEEE. V lost 3 bases to trimming and J lost 4 bases, with 11 bases between them. The CDR3 protein is CASSSSLKYNEQFF. As DNA, the CDR3 is TGTGCCAGCAGCTCCTCACTGAAGTACAATGAGCAGTTCTTC. The full variable domain, rest sourced from reference TRBV5-6 and TRBJ2-1, is DAGVTQSPTHLIKTRGQQVTLRCSPKSGHDTVSWYQQALGQGPQFIFQYYEEEERQRGNFPDRFSGHQFPNYSSELNVNALLLGDSALYLCASSSSLKYNEQFFGPGTRLTVL.

The chain has TRBV18 and TRBJ2-1; perhaps TRBD1 as D (5 bases). The V and J ends lost 6 bases and 7 bases respectively, with 13 bases between them. In germline, CDR1 is KGHSH, CDR2 LQKENI. The CDR3 is 13 residues long. CDR3 amino acids: CASSPQRGNEQFF. CDR3 coding DNA: TGTGCCAGCTCTCCTCAAAGGGGTAATGAGCAGTTCTTC.

The chain employs TRBV4-1 and TRBJ1-2; D is possibly TRBD1 (5 bases). Germline loops: CDR1 MGHRA, CDR2 YSYEKL. This CDR3 is 14 amino acids long. V lost 4 bases and J 5 bases, leaving 14 bases between the germline ends. The CDR3 coding sequence is TGCGCCAGCAGCCCAGGGTCCGGGGAGTATGGCTACACCTTC. The encoded protein is CASSPGSGEYGYTF.